This TCR beta chain derives from a study of cytomegalovirus exposure and HLA in healthy donors. With 60 Vbeta and 13 Jbeta primers, the PCR was carried out. Original handling: The authors later counted about 80 million unique TCR beta chains, some 12 million of them shared. Sequencing was performed with immunoSEQ multiplex PCR; in TCRdb, only in-frame clones are kept and a portion is missing. The V and J calls and clone size come from that table; D and trimming were worked out from the DNA. The sample's table shows some 200,000 clones. This CDR3 has 13 amino acids. CDR1 is SNHLY, CDR2 FYNNEI, per germline. With V trimmed by 6 bases and J by 4 bases, 1 base remained unmatched.

The source of this sequence is a girl aged 2-9 years in good health and CMV-seropositive. J is TRBJ2-3 and V is TRBV2; the match to TRBD1 covers 10 bases. The sequenced sample was PBMCs. This chain's CDR3 is CASRGQGSDTQYF. The CDR3 bases are TGTGCCAGCAGGGGACAGGGGTCAGATACGCAGTATTTT.